The T cell receptor beta chain under discussion was sequenced for a study of control samples from healthy donors and cancer patients. Profiled with immunoSEQ multiplex PCR; TCRdb holds only in-frame clones, not every one. The table lists 90,000 to 110,000 clones, 83% of them singletons. The CDR3 is 20 residues long. V lost 2 bases to trimming and J lost 0 bases, with 23 bases between them. In germline, CDR1 is MNHEY, CDR2 SVGEGT. The sequenced material came from blood. This clonotype was sampled from a woman in her forties or fifties in good health. J is TRBJ1-3 and V is TRBV6-2 or TRBV6-3; no definite D call. This CDR3 is CASSYGIRLSIIDSGNTIYF. Written as DNA, the CDR3 is TGTGCCAGCAGTTACGGTATCAGGCTTTCCATCATTGACTCTGGAAACACCATATATTTT.